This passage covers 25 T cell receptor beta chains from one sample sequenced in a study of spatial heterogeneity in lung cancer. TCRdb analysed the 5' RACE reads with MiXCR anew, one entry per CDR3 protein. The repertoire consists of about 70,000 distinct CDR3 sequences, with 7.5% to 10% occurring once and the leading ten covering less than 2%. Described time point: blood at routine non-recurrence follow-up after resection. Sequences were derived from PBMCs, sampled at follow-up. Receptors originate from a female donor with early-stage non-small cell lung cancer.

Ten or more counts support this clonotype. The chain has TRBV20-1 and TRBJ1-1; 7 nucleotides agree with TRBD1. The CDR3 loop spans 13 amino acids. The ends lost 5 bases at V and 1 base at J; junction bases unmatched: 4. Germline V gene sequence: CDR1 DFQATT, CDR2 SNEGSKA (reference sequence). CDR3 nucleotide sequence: TGCAGTGCTTTGACAGGGAGGAACACTGAAGCTTTCTTT. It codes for CSALTGRNTEAFF.

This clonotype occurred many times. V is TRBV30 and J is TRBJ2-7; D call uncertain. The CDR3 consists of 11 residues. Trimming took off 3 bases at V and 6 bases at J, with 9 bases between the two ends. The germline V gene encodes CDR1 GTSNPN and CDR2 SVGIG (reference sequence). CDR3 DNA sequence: TGTGCCTGGAGCGCCGCTCGCGAGCAGTACTTC. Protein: CAWSAAREQYF.

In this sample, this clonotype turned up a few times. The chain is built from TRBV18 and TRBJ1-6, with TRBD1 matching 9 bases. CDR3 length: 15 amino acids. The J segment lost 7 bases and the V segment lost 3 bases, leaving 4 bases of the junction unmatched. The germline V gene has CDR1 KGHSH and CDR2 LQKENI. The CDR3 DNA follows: TGTGCCAGCTCACCCCGACAGGGGGAGAATTCACCCCTCCACTTT. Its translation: CASSPRQGENSPLHF.

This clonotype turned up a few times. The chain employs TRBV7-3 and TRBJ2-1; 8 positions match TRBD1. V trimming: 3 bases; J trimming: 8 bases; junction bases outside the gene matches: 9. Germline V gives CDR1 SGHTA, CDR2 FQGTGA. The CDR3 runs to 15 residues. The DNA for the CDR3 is TGTGCCAGCAGCTTCAGGGGGCAACTCGGCGATGAGCAGTTCTTC. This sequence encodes CASSFRGQLGDEQFF.

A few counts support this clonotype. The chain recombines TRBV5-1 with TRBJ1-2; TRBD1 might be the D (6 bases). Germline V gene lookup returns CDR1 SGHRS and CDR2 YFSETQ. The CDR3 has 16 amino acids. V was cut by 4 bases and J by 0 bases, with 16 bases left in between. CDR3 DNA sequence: TGCGCCAGCAGCGGTATGGGCAGGGGAACTAACTATGGCTACACCTTC. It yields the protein CASSGMGRGTNYGYTF.

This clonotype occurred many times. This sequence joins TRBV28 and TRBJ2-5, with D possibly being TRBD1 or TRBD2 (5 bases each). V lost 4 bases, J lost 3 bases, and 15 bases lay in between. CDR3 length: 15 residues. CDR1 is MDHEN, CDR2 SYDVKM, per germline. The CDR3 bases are TGTGCCAGCAGTTACGGGGTGGGGGTAGAAGAGACCCAGTACTTC. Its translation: CASSYGVGVEETQYF.

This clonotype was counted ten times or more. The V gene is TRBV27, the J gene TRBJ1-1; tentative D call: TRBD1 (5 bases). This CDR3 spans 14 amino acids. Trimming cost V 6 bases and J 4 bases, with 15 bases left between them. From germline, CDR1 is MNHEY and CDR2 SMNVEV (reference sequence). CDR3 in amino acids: CASSWGGEGTEAFF. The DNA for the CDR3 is TGTGCCAGCAGCTGGGGGGGTGAAGGCACTGAAGCTTTCTTT.

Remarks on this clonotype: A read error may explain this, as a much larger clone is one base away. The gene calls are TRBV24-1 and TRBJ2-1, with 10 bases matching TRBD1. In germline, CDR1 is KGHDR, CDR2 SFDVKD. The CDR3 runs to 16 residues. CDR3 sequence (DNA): TGTGCCATCAGTGACCCGCGACAGGGGGCTAACAATGAGCAGTTCTTC. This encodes CAISDPRQGANNEQFF.

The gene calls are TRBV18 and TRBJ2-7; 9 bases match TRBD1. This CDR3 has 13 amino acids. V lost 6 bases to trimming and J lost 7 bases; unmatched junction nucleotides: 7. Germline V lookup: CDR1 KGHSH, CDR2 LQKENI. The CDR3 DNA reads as TGTGCCAGCTCTGGGACAGGGACGAGGGAGCAGTACTTC. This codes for CASSGTGTREQYF.

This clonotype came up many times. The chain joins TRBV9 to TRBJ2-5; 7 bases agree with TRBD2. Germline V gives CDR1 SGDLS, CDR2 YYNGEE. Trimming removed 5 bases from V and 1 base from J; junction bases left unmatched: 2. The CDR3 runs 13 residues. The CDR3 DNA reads TGTGCCAGCAGGCCTAGCGGCCAAGAGACCCAGTACTTC. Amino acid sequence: CASRPSGQETQYF. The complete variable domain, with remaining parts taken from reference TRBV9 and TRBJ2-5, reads DSGVTQTPKHLITATGQRVTLRCSPRSGDLSVYWYQQSLDQGLQFLIQYYNGEERAKGNILERFSAQQFPDLHSELNLSSLELGDSALYFCASRPSGQETQYFGPGTRLLVL.

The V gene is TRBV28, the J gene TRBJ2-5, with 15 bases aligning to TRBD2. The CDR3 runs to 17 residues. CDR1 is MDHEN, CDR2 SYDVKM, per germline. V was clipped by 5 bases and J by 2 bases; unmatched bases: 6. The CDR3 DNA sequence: TGTGCCAGCAGTGACCCGGGACTAGCGGGAGGACAAGAGACCCAGTACTTC. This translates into CASSDPGLAGGQETQYF.

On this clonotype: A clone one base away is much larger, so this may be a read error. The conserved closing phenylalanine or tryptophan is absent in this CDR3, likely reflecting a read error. CDR3 loop: CASSVALDEQFS. CDR3 in DNA: TGTGCCAGCAGCGTAGCTTTGGATGAGCAGTTCTCC. The chain employs TRBV9 and TRBJ2-1; D not resolved. The CDR3 runs 12 residues. Germline CDR1 SGDLS, CDR2 YYNGEE. V was clipped by 0 bases and J by 8 bases, with 6 bases between them.

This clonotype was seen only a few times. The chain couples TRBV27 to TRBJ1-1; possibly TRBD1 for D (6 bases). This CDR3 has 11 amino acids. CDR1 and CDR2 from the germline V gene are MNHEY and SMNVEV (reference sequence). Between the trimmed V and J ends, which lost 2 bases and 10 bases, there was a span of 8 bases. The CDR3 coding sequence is TGTGCCAGCAGTTTAGGGGGGGCAGCTTTCTTT. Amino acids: CASSLGGAAFF.

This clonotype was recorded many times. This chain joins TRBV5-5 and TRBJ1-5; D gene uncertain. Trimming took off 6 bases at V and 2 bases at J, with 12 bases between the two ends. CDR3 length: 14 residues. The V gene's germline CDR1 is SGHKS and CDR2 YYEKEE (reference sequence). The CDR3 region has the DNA TGTGCCAGCACCACCTCACCGGGCAATCAGCCCCAGCATTTT. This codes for CASTTSPGNQPQHF.

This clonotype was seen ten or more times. The CDR3 sequence is CASSSRSLTSTYNEQFF. The DNA for the CDR3 is TGTGCCAGCAGCTCCCGAAGTCTTACTAGCACCTACAATGAGCAGTTCTTC. V is TRBV3-1 and J is TRBJ2-1; D is perhaps TRBD2 (6 bases). The CDR3 spans 17 residues. With 5 bases removed from V and 2 bases from J, the gap between germline ends came to 19 bases. Germline V CDR1 and CDR2: LGHDT, YNNKEL (reference sequence).

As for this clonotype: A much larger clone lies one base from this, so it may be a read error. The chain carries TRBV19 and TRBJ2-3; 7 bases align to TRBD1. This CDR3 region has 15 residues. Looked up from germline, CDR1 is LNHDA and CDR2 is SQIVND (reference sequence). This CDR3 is CVSNRQGSVTDTQYF. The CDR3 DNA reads TGTGTCAGTAATAGACAGGGTTCTGTGACAGATACGCAGTATTTT. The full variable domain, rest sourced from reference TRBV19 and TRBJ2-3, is DGGITQSPKYLFRKEGQNVTLSCEQNLNHDAMYWYRQDPGQGLRLIYYSQIVNDFQKGDIAEGYSVSREKKESFPLTVTSAQKNPTAFYLCVSNRQGSVTDTQYFGPGTRLTVL.

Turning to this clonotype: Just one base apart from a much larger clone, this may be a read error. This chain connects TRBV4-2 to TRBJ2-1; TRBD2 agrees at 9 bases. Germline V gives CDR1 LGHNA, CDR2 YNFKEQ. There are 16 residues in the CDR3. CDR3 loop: CASSQGLAGRYNVQFF. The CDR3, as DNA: TGTGCCAGCAGCCAAGGCCTAGCGGGAAGGTACAATGTGCAGTTCTTC.

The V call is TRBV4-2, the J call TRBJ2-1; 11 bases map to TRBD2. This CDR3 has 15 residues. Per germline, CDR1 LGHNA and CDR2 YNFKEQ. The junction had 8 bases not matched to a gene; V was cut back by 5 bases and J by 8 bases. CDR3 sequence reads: CASSKLAGAFDEQFF. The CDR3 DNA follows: TGTGCCAGCAGCAAACTAGCGGGAGCGTTCGATGAGCAGTTCTTC.

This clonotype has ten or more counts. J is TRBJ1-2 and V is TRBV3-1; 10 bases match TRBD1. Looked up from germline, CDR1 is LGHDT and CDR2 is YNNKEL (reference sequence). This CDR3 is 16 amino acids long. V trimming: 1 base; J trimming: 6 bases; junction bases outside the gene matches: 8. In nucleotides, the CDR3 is TGTGCCAGCAGCCAAGGGCCGGGACAGGGGATAAATGGCTACACCTTC. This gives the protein CASSQGPGQGINGYTF.

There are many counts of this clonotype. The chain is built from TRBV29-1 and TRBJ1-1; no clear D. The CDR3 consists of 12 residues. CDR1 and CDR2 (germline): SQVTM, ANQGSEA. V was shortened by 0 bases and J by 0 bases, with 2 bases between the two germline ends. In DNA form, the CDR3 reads TGCAGCGTTGAAGAGGTGAACACTGAAGCTTTCTTT. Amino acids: CSVEEVNTEAFF.

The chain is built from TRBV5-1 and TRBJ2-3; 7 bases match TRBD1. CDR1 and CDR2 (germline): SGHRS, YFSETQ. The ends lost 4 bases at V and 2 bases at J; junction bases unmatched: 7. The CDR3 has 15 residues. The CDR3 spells CASSLRDSFTDTQYF. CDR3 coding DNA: TGCGCCAGCAGCCTCCGGGACAGCTTCACAGATACGCAGTATTTT.

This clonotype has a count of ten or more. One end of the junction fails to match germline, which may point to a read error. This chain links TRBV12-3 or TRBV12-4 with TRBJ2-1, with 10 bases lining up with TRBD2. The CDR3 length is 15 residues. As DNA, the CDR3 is TGTGCCAGCAGTCTAGCGGGAGCCGGTAACAATGAGCAGTTCTTC. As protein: CASSLAGAGNNEQFF.

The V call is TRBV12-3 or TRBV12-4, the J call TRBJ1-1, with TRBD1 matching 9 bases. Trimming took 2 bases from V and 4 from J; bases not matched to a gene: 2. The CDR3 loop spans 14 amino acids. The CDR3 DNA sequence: TGTGCCAGCAGTTTACTGGGACAGGGCACTGAAGCTTTCTTT. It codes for CASSLLGQGTEAFF.

CDR3 nucleotides: TGTGCCAGCAGCATCATGCAGGGTAGTGAGCAGTTCTTC. It yields the protein CASSIMQGSEQFF. The V call is TRBV7-3, the J call TRBJ2-1; D perhaps matches TRBD1 (5 bases). Germline V gene data show CDR1 as SGHTA and CDR2 as FQGTGA. CDR3 size: 13 residues. Trimming shortened V by 5 bases and J by 9 bases, and 14 bases separated the two germline ends.

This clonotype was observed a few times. CDR3: CATSDTGPYNEQFF. The DNA for the CDR3 is TGTGCCACCAGTGATACGGGACCCTACAATGAGCAGTTCTTC. The J gene is TRBJ2-1, the V gene TRBV24-1, with D perhaps assigned TRBD1 or TRBD2 (5 bases each). The CDR3 extends over 14 amino acids. Trimming took 3 bases from V and 2 from J, leaving 7 bases between them. Germline assignment: CDR1 KGHDR and CDR2 SFDVKD.